The sequence of this T cell receptor (beta chain) was determined in a study of regulatory T cells in long-lasting Graves disease. Arm-PCR with iRepertoire HTBI primers amplified the CDR3 regions for these TCR beta libraries. In TCRdb, the multiplex PCR reads were re-called with MiXCR into one record per CDR3 protein. The sample comprises hundreds of thousands of distinct CDR3 sequences, around 30% of which are singletons, and 40% to 50% rests with the top ten. Time point described: persistent/refractory GD, antithyroid drugs over 5 years with positive TRAb. TCR sequences were obtained from RNA taken from PBMCs. The source of this sequence is a female donor with Graves disease. This specimen consisted of peripheral blood mononuclear cells (PBMCs), obtained when the disease was refractory, from a patient treated with antithyroid drugs.

CDR3 sequence reads: CASSIRGSGTGGLGNQPQHF. DNA of the CDR3: TGTGCCAGTAGTATAAGGGGATCCGGGACAGGGGGACTTGGCAATCAGCCCCAGCATTTT. The gene calls are TRBV19 and TRBJ1-5; 11 bases fit TRBD1. Trimming took 2 bases from V and 2 from J; bases not matched to a gene: 14. This CDR3 region has 20 residues. Germline V gene lookup returns CDR1 LNHDA and CDR2 SQIVND (reference sequence).